These 6 T cell receptor beta chains were sequenced from one sample in a study of T-cell reconstitution after alpha-beta-depleted transplantation in children (dated by TCRdb to 2015 to 2016). The protocol used for the library was PCR. TCRdb names Illumina HiSeq 2500 as the instrument used. Molecular barcoding was employed in the preparation of TCR libraries, with unique molecular identifiers being used to normalize TCRbeta repertoire quantification. The public sequencing data were trimmed at Q25 with fastp and processed into clonotypes with MiXCR by TCRdb, which kept only in-frame beta chains. Rows are combined by CDR3 protein, so each entry shows the most common genes and DNA. The sample table lists approximately 500,000 distinct CDR3 sequences, 25% to 30% of them with a count of one. The top ten clones comprise about a third of the sample. This specimen's treatment or condition label, per the study, means: allogeneic hematopoietic cell transplantation with graft depleted of TCRalphabeta T cells and CD19 B cells.

This material consisted of PBMCs, taken before TCRalphabeta/CD19-depleted stem cell transplant. The receptors derive from a boy younger than two with Wiskott-Aldrich syndrome, due to receive a stem cell transplant.

This clonotype was detected a few times. J is TRBJ1-2 and V is TRBV9; D remains unclear. The germline CDR1 and CDR2 sequences are SGDLS and YYNGEE. Deletions cut 0 bases from V and 5 bases from J, with 14 bases between. There are 15 residues in the CDR3. The CDR3: CASSVGGIGKYGYTF. The CDR3 DNA follows: TGTGCCAGCAGCGTAGGAGGTATAGGGAAATATGGCTACACCTTC.

This clonotype has a handful of counts. This chain links TRBV6-2 or TRBV6-3 with TRBJ2-1; TRBD2 is a possible D gene (6 bases). Germline V gives CDR1 MNHEY, CDR2 SVGEGT. Trimming took 3 bases from V and 1 from J, leaving 10 bases between them. The CDR3 loop spans 15 amino acids. Written as DNA, the CDR3 is TGTGCCAGCAGTTATCGGAGGGCTTCCTACAATGAGCAGTTCTTC. This codes for CASSYRRASYNEQFF.

The genes are TRBV20-1 and TRBJ1-4; D may be TRBD1 (5 bases). Germline V gene data show CDR1 as DFQATT and CDR2 as SNEGSKA (reference sequence). The germline V and J ends were trimmed by 5 bases and 8 bases, with 15 bases remaining between them. The CDR3 has 13 amino acids. The CDR3 bases are TGCAGTGCTGGCTGGAGGAGGGGAGAAAAACTGTTTTTT. Translation gives CSAGWRRGEKLFF.

This clonotype was counted a few times. The chain links TRBV5-1 to TRBJ2-2, with 9 bases lining up with TRBD2. Looked up from germline, CDR1 is SGHRS and CDR2 is YFSETQ. The CDR3 covers 15 residues. The V segment lost 5 bases and the J segment 1 base; nucleotides outside the gene matches: 3. The CDR3 here is CASRFSGRNTGELFF. The CDR3, as DNA: TGCGCCAGCAGATTTAGCGGGAGGAACACCGGGGAGCTGTTTTTT.

The chain recombines TRBV4-2 with TRBJ2-2; weak D call: TRBD2 (6 bases). CDR1 is LGHNA, CDR2 YNFKEQ, per germline. V lost 0 bases, J lost 6 bases, and 11 bases lay in between. This CDR3 contains 15 residues. CDR3 amino acids: CASSQDDPGAGELFF. In DNA form, the CDR3 reads TGTGCCAGCAGCCAAGATGACCCGGGGGCCGGGGAGCTGTTTTTT.

This clonotype occurred a few times. This chain joins TRBV14 and TRBJ2-1; D unclear. The CDR3 runs 12 residues. The V gene lost 1 base and the J gene lost 7 bases, with 5 bases spanning the gap. The germline V gene encodes CDR1 SGHDN and CDR2 FVKESK. The CDR3 here is CASSQGWNEQFF. CDR3 coding DNA: TGTGCCAGCAGCCAAGGCTGGAATGAGCAGTTCTTC.